This T cell receptor beta chain was identified during a study of Graves' ophthalmopathy and Graves' hyperthyroidism. Moderate-to-severe activity, with CAS ≥3, NOSPECS ≥4 and duration under 3 months, characterized the donors with ophthalmopathy. The authors diagnosed from clinical symptoms, serum thyroxine, TRAb, thyroid ultrasound and orbital computed tomography. Study-level results: A 13-signature model separated ophthalmopathy from stable hyperthyroidism, reaching 85% to 90% sensitivity and less than 83% specificity cross-validated. Blood also harbored most expanded thyroid clonotypes above 0.001 frequency.

This clonotype was found many times. Its cognate antigen is unknown. Germline V lookup: CDR1 SGHTA, CDR2 FQGNSA. Deletions cut 1 base from V and 1 base from J, with 10 bases between. The CDR3 totals 15 residues. CDR3 regions of TCR beta were amplified from RNA transcripts. HTBI primers served in a first-round RT-PCR, which a second-round multiplex PCR followed. TCRdb fed the multiplex PCR reads into MiXCR, producing one record per CDR3 protein. The table has 220,000 or so distinct CDR3 sequences, 20% to 25% seen once. Material: peripheral blood. This sequence was found in a woman between 45 and 60 years old with Graves' ophthalmopathy. V is TRBV7-2 and J is TRBJ1-2; tentative D call: TRBD1 (5 bases). The CDR3 sequence is CASSLGADNNYGYTF. CDR3 coding DNA: TGTGCCAGCAGCTTAGGGGCGGACAATAACTATGGCTACACCTTC. The full variable domain, with the rest looked up from reference TRBV7-2 and TRBJ1-2, is GAGVSQSPSNKVTEKGKDVELRCDPISGHTALYWYRQSLGQGLEFLIYFQGNSAPDKSGLPSDRFSAERTGGSVSTLTIQRTQQEDSAVYLCASSLGADNNYGYTFGSGTRLTVV.